The 12 T cell receptor beta chains listed next were all sequenced from one sample in a study of blood T cell repertoires in COVID-19. Profiled with immunoSEQ multiplex PCR; TCRdb holds only in-frame clones, not every one. The table shows roughly 250,000 clones, with about nine tenths occurring only once. The material sequenced was PBMCs or T cells enriched from blood (not recorded which). All receptors derive from a woman aged 50 to 65 who had recovered from COVID-19.

The gene calls are TRBV9 and TRBJ2-1, with no clear D. Trimming left V 0 bases short and J 6 bases short, with 10 bases between. Germline CDR1 SGDLS, CDR2 YYNGEE. The CDR3 is 14 residues long. DNA of the CDR3: TGTGCCAGCAGCGTAGTAAGCTCCCGCAATGAGCAGTTCTTC. Translating gives CASSVVSSRNEQFF.

V is TRBV3-1 (or the pseudogene TRBV3-2) and J is TRBJ2-7; 12 bases align to TRBD2. Germline V gene sequence: CDR1 LGHDT, CDR2 YNNKEL (reference sequence). V shed 3 bases and J 4 bases; nucleotides not matched to a gene: 4. The CDR3 runs 15 residues. The CDR3 DNA reads TGTGCCAGCAGCCACGCGACTAGCGGGAGTTACGAGCAGTACTTC. Translated, it gives CASSHATSGSYEQYF.

This clone appeared a single time. V and J are TRBV9 and TRBJ1-1; 7 bases match TRBD1. After removal of 4 bases from V and 1 base from J, the junction contained 4 bases not matched to a gene. The germline CDR1 and CDR2 sequences are SGDLS and YYNGEE. There are 14 residues in the CDR3. This CDR3 is CASSRGTANTEAFF. The CDR3 bases are TGTGCCAGCAGCCGCGGGACAGCGAACACTGAAGCTTTCTTT. The full variable domain, rest sourced from reference TRBV9 and TRBJ1-1, is DSGVTQTPKHLITATGQRVTLRCSPRSGDLSVYWYQQSLDQGLQFLIQYYNGEERAKGNILERFSAQQFPDLHSELNLSSLELGDSALYFCASSRGTANTEAFFGQGTRLTVV.

The V call is TRBV6-5, the J call TRBJ2-7, with D tentatively TRBD2 (5 bases). This CDR3 region has 14 residues. V was cut by 6 bases and J by 2 bases, with 14 bases left in between. Germline V gene data show CDR1 as MNHEY and CDR2 as SVGAGI. CDR3: CASRRVLPTYEQYF. CDR3 in DNA: TGTGCCAGCAGGCGGGTCCTCCCCACCTACGAGCAGTACTTC.

The genes are TRBV20-1 and TRBJ1-2; possibly TRBD1 for D (6 bases). Deletions cut 3 bases from V and 8 bases from J, with 19 bases between. Germline V CDR1 and CDR2: DFQATT, SNEGSKA (reference sequence). The CDR3 is 14 residues long. The chain's CDR3 is CSASLSTGSDGYTF. Written as DNA, the CDR3 is TGCAGTGCTAGTTTATCGACAGGTTCGGACGGCTACACCTTC.

This clone was observed a handful of times. The gene calls are TRBV14 and TRBJ2-7; no clear D. The CDR3 runs to 15 residues. V lost 1 base and J lost 3, with 13 bases in between. Germline V gives CDR1 SGHDN, CDR2 FVKESK. CDR3 amino acids: CASSQGGDALYEQYF. The CDR3, as DNA: TGTGCCAGCAGCCAAGGAGGAGACGCTCTCTACGAGCAGTACTTC.

This CDR3 reads CASSFTSGSTGELFF. The CDR3, as DNA: TGCGCCAGCAGCTTCACTAGCGGGAGTACCGGGGAGCTGTTTTTT. This sequence joins TRBV5-1 and TRBJ2-2; TRBD2 agrees at 11 bases. Germline assignment: CDR1 SGHRS and CDR2 YFSETQ. The CDR3 spans 15 residues. The trim removed 2 bases at V and 5 bases at J, leaving 2 bases unmatched.

V gene TRBV11-2 combines with J gene TRBJ1-2, with 10 nucleotides matching TRBD1. V lost 4 bases, J lost 1 base, and 9 bases stayed unmatched. Germline CDR1 SGHAT, CDR2 FQNNGV. CDR3 size: 17 residues. DNA for the CDR3: TGTGCCAGCAGCTCCCGGGGGGACAGGGGCTATAACTATGGCTACACCTTC. It yields the protein CASSSRGDRGYNYGYTF.

The V gene is TRBV19, the J gene TRBJ1-3; 7 bases agree with TRBD1. Germline V gives CDR1 LNHDA, CDR2 SQIVND (reference sequence). The CDR3 runs to 15 residues. V was clipped by 4 bases and J by 0 bases; unmatched bases: 3. CDR3 nucleotides: TGTGCCAGTAGTAGGTGGGACAGCTCTGGAAACACCATATATTTT. This translates into CASSRWDSSGNTIYF.

There are many counts of this clone. The chain joins TRBV19 to TRBJ2-7; 7 bases map to TRBD1. V shed 3 bases and J 2 bases; nucleotides not matched to a gene: 1. The CDR3 extends over 13 amino acids. Germline loops: CDR1 LNHDA, CDR2 SQIVND (reference sequence). Here the CDR3 DNA reads TGTGCCAGTAGTATCACAGGGGCCTACGAGCAGTACTTC. The encoded protein is CASSITGAYEQYF.

The chain recombines TRBV10-3 with TRBJ1-2, with D unresolved. From germline, CDR1 is ENHRY and CDR2 SYGVKD. V was trimmed by 4 bases and J by 8 bases, leaving 17 bases between them. The CDR3 has 14 residues. This CDR3 reads CAISGPLLVEGYTF. As DNA, the CDR3 is TGTGCCATCAGTGGACCTCTACTAGTAGAGGGCTACACCTTC.

The rearrangement links TRBV7-3 to TRBJ1-2; TRBD1 is a possible D gene (5 bases). V shed 6 bases and J shed 0 bases, with 14 bases lying between them. This CDR3 is built from 15 residues. Germline values: CDR1 SGHTA, CDR2 FQGTGA. CDR3 sequence reads: CASRIDSAPNYGYTF. CDR3 sequence (DNA): TGTGCCAGCAGAATCGACAGCGCCCCTAACTATGGCTACACCTTC. The entire variable domain, with the rest obtained from reference TRBV7-3 and TRBJ1-2, is as follows: GAGVSQTPSNKVTEKGKYVELRCDPISGHTALYWYRQSLGQGPEFLIYFQGTGAADDSGLPNDRFFAVRPEGSVSTLKIQRTERGDSAVYLCASRIDSAPNYGYTFGSGTRLTVV.